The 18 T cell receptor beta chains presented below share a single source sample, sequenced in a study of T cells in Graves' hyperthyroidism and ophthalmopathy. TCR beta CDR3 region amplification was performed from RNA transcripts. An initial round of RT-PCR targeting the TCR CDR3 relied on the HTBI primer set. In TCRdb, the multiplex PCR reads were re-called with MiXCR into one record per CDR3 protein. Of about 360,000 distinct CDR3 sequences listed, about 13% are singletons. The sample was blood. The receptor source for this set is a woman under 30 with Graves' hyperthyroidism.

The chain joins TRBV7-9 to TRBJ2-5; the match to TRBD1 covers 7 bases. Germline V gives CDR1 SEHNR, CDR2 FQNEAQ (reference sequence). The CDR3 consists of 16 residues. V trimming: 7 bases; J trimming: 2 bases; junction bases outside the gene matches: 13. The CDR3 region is CASTPGLGGGQETQYF. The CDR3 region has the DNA TGTGCCAGCACCCCGGGCCTAGGGGGCGGTCAAGAGACCCAGTACTTC.

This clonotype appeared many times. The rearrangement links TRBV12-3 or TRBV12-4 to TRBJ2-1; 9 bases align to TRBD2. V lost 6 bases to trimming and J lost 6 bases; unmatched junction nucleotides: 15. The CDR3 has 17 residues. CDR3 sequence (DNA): TGTGCCAGCAGCCCCCCCGGGTTTAGCGGGAGAATCAATGAGCAGTTCTTC. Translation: CASSPPGFSGRINEQFF.

The CDR3 is CATSRDSGNEQFF. The CDR3, as DNA: TGTGCCACCAGCAGAGATTCGGGGAATGAGCAGTTCTTC. The chain combines TRBV15 with TRBJ2-1, with D perhaps matching TRBD2 (5 bases). The CDR3 spans 13 residues. V lost 0 bases and J lost 7, with 7 bases in between. CDR1 is LNHNV, CDR2 YYDKDF, per germline (reference sequence).

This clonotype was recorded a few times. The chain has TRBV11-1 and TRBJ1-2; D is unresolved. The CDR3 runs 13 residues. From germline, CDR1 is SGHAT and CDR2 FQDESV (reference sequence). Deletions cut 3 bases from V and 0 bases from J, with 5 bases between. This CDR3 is CASSFATNYGYTF. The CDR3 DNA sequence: TGTGCCAGCAGCTTTGCCACTAACTATGGCTACACCTTC.

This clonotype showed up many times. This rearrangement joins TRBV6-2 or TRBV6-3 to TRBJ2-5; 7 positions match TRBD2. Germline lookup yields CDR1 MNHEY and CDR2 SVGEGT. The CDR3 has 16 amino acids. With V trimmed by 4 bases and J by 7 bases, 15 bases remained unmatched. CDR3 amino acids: CASSSPRDGGIGTQYF. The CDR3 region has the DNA TGTGCCAGCAGTTCCCCTAGGGACGGGGGGATCGGGACCCAGTACTTC.

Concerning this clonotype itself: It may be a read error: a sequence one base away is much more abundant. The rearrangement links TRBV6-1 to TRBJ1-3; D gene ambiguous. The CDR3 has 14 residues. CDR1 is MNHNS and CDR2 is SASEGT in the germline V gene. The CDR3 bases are TGTGTCAGCGAGGGCCTACACTCTGGAAACACCATATATTTT. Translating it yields CVSEGLHSGNTIYF.

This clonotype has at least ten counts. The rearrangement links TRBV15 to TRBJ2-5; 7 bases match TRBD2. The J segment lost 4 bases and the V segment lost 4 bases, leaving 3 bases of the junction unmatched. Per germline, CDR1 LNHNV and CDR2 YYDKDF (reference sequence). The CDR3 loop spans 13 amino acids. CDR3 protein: CATSNIAGETQYF. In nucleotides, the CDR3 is TGTGCCACCAGCAATATAGCGGGAGAGACCCAGTACTTC.

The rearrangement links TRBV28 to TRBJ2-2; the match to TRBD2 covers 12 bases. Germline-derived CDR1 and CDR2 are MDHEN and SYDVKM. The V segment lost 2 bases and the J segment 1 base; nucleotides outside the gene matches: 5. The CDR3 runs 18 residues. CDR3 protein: CASSLILAGGLNTGELFF. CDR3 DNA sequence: TGTGCCAGCAGTTTAATACTAGCGGGGGGTCTGAACACCGGGGAGCTGTTTTTT.

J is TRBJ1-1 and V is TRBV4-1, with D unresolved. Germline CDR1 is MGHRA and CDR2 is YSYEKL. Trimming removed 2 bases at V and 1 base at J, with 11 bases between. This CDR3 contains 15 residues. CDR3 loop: CASSQSPTSNTEAFF. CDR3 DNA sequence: TGCGCCAGCAGCCAAAGCCCTACATCGAACACTGAAGCTTTCTTT.

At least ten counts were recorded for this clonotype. The CDR3 loop reads CASSPDGSSNPGWEKLFF. The CDR3 bases are TGTGCCAGCAGTCCCGACGGAAGTTCAAACCCTGGTTGGGAAAAACTGTTTTTT. V gene TRBV27 combines with J gene TRBJ1-4, with D unresolved. The germline V gene encodes CDR1 MNHEY and CDR2 SMNVEV (reference sequence). The germline V and J ends were trimmed by 5 bases and 8 bases, with 27 bases remaining between them. The CDR3 spans 18 residues.

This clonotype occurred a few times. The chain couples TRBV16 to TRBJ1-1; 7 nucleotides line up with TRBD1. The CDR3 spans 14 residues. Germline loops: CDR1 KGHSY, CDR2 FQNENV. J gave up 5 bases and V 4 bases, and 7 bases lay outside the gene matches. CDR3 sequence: CASSPRRGLTEAFF. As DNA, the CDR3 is TGTGCCAGCAGCCCGCGAAGGGGGCTAACTGAAGCTTTCTTT.

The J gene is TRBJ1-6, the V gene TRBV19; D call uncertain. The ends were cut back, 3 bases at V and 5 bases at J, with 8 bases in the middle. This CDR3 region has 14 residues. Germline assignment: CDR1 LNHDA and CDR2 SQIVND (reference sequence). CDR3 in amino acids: CASSMVGDNSPLHF. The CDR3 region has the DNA TGTGCCAGTAGTATGGTTGGAGATAATTCACCCCTCCACTTT.

CDR3 region: CSARASTDTQYF. CDR3 sequence (DNA): TGCAGTGCTAGAGCGAGCACAGATACGCAGTATTTT. The V and J genes are TRBV20-1 and TRBJ2-3, with unresolved D. The ends were cut back, 1 base at V and 0 bases at J, with 2 bases in the middle. This CDR3 contains 12 residues. Per the germline V gene, CDR1 is DFQATT and CDR2 is SNEGSKA (reference sequence).

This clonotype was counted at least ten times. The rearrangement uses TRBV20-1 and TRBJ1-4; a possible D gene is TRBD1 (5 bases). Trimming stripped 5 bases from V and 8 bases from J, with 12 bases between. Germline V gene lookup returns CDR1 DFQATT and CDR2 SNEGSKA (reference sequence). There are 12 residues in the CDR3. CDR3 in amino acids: CSAGGGSEKLFF. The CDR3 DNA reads TGCAGTGCTGGGGGGGGGTCGGAAAAACTGTTTTTT.

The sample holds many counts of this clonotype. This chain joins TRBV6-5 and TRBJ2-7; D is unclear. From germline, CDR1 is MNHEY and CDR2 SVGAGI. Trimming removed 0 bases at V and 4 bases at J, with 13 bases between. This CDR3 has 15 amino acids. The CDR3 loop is CASSYSAELTYEQYF. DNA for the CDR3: TGTGCCAGCAGTTACTCGGCCGAACTCACTTACGAGCAGTACTTC.

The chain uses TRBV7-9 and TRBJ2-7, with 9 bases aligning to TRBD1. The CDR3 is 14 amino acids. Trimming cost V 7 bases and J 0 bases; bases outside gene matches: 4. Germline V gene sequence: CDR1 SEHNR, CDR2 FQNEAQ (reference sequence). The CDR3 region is CASKGGQGSYEQYF. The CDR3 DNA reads TGTGCCAGCAAGGGGGGACAGGGCTCCTACGAGCAGTACTTC. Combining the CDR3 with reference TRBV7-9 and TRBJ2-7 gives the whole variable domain DTGVSQNPRHKITKRGQNVTFRCDPISEHNRLYWYRQTLGQGPEFLTYFQNEAQLEKSRLLSDRFSAERPKGSFSTLEIQRTEQGDSAMYLCASKGGQGSYEQYFGPGTRLTVT.

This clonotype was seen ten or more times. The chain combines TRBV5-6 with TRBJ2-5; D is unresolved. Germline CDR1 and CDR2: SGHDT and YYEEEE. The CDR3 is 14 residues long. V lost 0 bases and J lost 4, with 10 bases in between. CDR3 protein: CASSLDLPGETQYF. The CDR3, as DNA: TGTGCCAGCAGCTTGGACTTACCTGGAGAGACCCAGTACTTC.

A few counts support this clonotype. As DNA, the CDR3 is TGTGCCAGCAGCACGGGGACAGCACTGGGAAACACCATATATTTT. Translated, it gives CASSTGTALGNTIYF. V is TRBV9 and J is TRBJ1-3; TRBD1 matches at 7 bases. V was pared by 4 bases and J by 4 bases, with 8 bases of the junction left unmatched. In germline, CDR1 is SGDLS, CDR2 YYNGEE. This CDR3 region has 15 residues.